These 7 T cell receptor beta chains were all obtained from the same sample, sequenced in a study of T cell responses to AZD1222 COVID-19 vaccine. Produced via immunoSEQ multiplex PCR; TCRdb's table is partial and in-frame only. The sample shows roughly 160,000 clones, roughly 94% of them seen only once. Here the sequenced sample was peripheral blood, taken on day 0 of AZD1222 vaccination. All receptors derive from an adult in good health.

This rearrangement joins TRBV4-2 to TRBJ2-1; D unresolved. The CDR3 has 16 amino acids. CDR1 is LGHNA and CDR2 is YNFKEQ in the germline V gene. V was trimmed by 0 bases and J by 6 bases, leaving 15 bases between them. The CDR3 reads CASSQEGGWRGNEQFF. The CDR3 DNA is TGTGCCAGCAGCCAAGAAGGTGGGTGGCGCGGCAATGAGCAGTTCTTC.

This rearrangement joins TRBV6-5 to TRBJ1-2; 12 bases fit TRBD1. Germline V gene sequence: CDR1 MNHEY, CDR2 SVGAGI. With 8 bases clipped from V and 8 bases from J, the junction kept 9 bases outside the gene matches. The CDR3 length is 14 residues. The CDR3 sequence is CASQVGQGAFGYTF. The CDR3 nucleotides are TGTGCCAGCCAGGTGGGACAGGGGGCTTTCGGCTACACCTTC.

CDR3 residues: CASSLGGRTDGYTF. In DNA form, the CDR3 reads TGTGCCAGCAGCTTGGGGGGGAGAACGGATGGCTACACCTTC. This chain uses TRBV28 with TRBJ1-2; a weak D match, TRBD1 (5 bases). There are 14 residues in the CDR3. Germline lookup yields CDR1 MDHEN and CDR2 SYDVKM. V was shortened by 6 bases and J by 6 bases, with 17 bases between the two germline ends.

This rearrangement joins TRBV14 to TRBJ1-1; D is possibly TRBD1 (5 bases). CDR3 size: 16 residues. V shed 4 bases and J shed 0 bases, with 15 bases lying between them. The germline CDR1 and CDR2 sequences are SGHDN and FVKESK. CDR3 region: CASSPLRGGLNTEAFF. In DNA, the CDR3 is TGTGCCAGCAGCCCCTTGCGGGGCGGTCTGAACACTGAAGCTTTCTTT. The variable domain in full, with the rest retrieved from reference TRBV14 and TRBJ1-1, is EAGVTQFPSHSVIEKGQTVTLRCDPISGHDNLYWYRRVMGKEIKFLLHFVKESKQDESGMPNNRFLAERTGGTYSTLKVQPAELEDSGVYFCASSPLRGGLNTEAFFGQGTRLTVV.

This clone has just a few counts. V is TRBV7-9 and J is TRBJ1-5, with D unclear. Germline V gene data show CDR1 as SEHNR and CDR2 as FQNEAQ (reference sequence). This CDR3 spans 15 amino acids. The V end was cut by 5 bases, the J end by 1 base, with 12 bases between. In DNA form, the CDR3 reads TGTGCCAGCAGCGAGGAGGGTGGGAGCAATCAGCCCCAGCATTTT. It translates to CASSEEGGSNQPQHF.

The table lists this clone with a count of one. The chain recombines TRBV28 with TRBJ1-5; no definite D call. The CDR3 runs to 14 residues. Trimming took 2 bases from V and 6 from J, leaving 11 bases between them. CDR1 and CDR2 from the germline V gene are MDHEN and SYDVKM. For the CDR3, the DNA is TGTGCCAGCAGTTTAGGAGAAAGGAGTCAGCCCCAGCATTTT. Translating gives CASSLGERSQPQHF. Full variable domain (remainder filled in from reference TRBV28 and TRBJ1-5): DVKVTQSSRYLVKRTGEKVFLECVQDMDHENMFWYRQDPGLGLRLIYFSYDVKMKEKGDIPEGYSVSREKKERFSLILESASTNQTSMYLCASSLGERSQPQHFGDGTRLSIL.

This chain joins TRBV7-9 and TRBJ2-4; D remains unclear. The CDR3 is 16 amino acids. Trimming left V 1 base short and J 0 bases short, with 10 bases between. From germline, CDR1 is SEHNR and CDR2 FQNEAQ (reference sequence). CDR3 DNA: TGTGCCAGCAGCTTAGATTCTATTCTAGCCAAAAACATTCAGTACTTC. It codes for CASSLDSILAKNIQYF.